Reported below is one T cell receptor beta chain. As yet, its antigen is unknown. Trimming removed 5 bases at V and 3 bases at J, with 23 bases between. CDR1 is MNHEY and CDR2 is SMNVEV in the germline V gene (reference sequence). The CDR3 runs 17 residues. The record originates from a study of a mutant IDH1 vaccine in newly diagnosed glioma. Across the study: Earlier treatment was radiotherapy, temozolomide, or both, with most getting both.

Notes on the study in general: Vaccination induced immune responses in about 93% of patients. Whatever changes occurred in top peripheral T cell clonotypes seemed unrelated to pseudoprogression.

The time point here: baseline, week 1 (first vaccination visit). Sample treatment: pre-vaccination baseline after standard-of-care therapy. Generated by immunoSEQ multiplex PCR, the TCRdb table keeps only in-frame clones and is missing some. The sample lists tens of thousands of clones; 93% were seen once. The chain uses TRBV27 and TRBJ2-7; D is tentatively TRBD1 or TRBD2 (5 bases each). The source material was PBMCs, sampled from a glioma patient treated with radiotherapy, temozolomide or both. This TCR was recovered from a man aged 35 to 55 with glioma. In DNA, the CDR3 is TGTGCCAGCAGTCCACGCCCGGGACCAAGAGCCAACTACGAGCAGTACTTC. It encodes CASSPRPGPRANYEQYF.